The clone carrying this T cell receptor (beta chain) has just a few counts. The antigen is undetermined. The data stem from a study of T-cell reconstitution after alpha-beta-depleted transplantation in children. Researchers prepared the TCRbeta library using unique molecular identifiers, the study reports. Each CDR3 protein is one row after TCRdb ran MiXCR on the PCR reads. The sample shows about 830,000 distinct CDR3 sequences, 15% to 20% of them seen only once. CDR3 size: 12 residues. CDR1 SNHLY and CDR2 FYNNEI come from the germline V gene. Trimming cost V 9 bases and J 2 bases; bases outside gene matches: 4. Points from the study as a whole: Two months or so post-transplant, alpha-beta T cells reportedly derived from several hundred expanded graft clones.

This clonotype was obtained from a male patient under 18 who had a stem cell transplant for acute lymphoblastic leukemia, so the T cells may come from the graft donor. Sequenced material: PBMCs, mostly from graft donor cells, taken 360 days after TCRalphabeta/CD19-depleted stem cell transplant. The rearrangement links TRBV2 to TRBJ2-7; 7 positions agree with TRBD2. The CDR3 loop reads CARGGTTYEQYF. As DNA, the CDR3 is TGTGCCAGGGGGGGGACGACCTACGAGCAGTACTTC.